This T cell receptor beta chain came from a study of blood T cell repertoires in COVID-19. TCRdb's copy holds only in-frame clones and misses some; the assay was immunoSEQ multiplex PCR. The sample includes over 25,000 clones, more than 80% seen only once; the top ten take around 7%. There are 15 residues in the CDR3. Germline V CDR1 and CDR2: MDHEN, SYDVKM. After removal of 2 bases from V and 1 base from J, the junction contained 0 bases not matched to a gene. The receptor comes from a human donor in a cohort sampled during active COVID-19. The chain couples TRBV28 to TRBJ2-7, with 12 bases aligning to TRBD2. The sequenced sample was peripheral blood. The CDR3 spells CASSLLAGGSYEQYF. The DNA of the CDR3 is TGTGCCAGCAGTTTACTAGCGGGAGGGTCCTACGAGCAGTACTTC.